This record looks at one T cell receptor beta chain sequence and its context. The CDR3 loop spans 17 amino acids. The V and J ends lost 5 bases and 1 base, in that order; junction bases with no gene match: 9. Germline V gives CDR1 LGHNA, CDR2 YNFKEQ. The sample originates from a study of blood T cell repertoires in COVID-19. For the study at large: Specimens from acute and convalescent COVID-19 originated in the United States, Italy and Spain. T cells, B-cell-depleted T cells, or PBMCs provided the cDNA or gDNA that served as material.

Authors' processing steps: Reference gene primer amplification in the assay estimated nucleated cell counts. Sequenced by immunoSEQ multiplex PCR; TCRdb stores in-frame clones only, minus some. V, J and clone size were drawn from that table, and D and trimming were deduced from the DNA. The table has approximately 670,000 clones, more than 80% seen once. The TCR originated in a woman younger than 35 with acute or convalescent COVID-19. Sequencing used peripheral blood. J is TRBJ2-3 and V is TRBV4-2; 10 nucleotides agree with TRBD2. The CDR3 DNA is TGTGCCAGCAGCGCCCCCTCTACTAGCGGGGGCACAGATACGCAGTATTTT. Translation gives CASSAPSTSGGTDTQYF.